This T cell receptor beta chain was recorded in a study of beta chain features in type 1 diabetes. About the study: The number of sorted cells examined across all samples was under 140,000,000. General study results and limits: Lower insertion and higher deletion counts appeared at VDJ junctions in type 1 diabetes patients. Patients with Type 1 diabetes showed moderately but significantly shorter TCRB CDR3s in all four CD4+ subsets. Amplification by PCR could prefer shorter templates, with the same effect in patients and controls.

As to this clone: Its antigen is not identified.

Germline CDR1 ENHRY, CDR2 SYGVKD. The CDR3 covers 16 residues. The germline V and J ends were trimmed by 3 bases and 1 base, with 14 bases remaining between them. As every portion of the isolated RNA was reverse transcribed, the sequencing read expressed TCRB transcripts. Average reads for naive, central memory and regulatory T cell samples were about 3.7 million. Profiling relied on immunoSEQ multiplex PCR, and the TCRdb table lists in-frame clones only, not all of them. The table records 93,000 or so clones, 25% to 30% of them present only once. This receptor was identified in a woman in her late teens or twenties with type 1 diabetes. V gene TRBV10-3 combines with J gene TRBJ2-3; D may be TRBD2 (5 bases). The specimen sequenced was central memory CD4+ T cells from blood. The chain's CDR3 is CAISEQRGVGTDTQYF. CDR3 sequence (DNA): TGTGCCATCAGTGAACAACGGGGAGTTGGCACAGATACGCAGTATTTT.